The rows below give T cell receptor beta chains drawn from one sample of a study of blood T cell repertoires in COVID-19. Produced via immunoSEQ multiplex PCR; TCRdb's table is partial and in-frame only. Altogether under 350,000 clones are present, 65% to 90% being singletons, with the ten largest covering just over 7%. Sequencing was performed on peripheral blood. The receptors shown here come from a human donor in a cohort sampled during active COVID-19. Each CDR3 is given with its conserved first and last residue. A D gene is named only where the DNA matches it firmly. Clone size is not always given. Where it is, it says once, few, many or a class for expanded clones.

v_gene: TRBV5-6; d_gene: .; j_gene: TRBJ2-5; abundance: .; CDR3aa: CASSARLRETQYF; CDR3nt: TGTGCCAGCAGCGCAAGACTTCGAGAGACCCAGTACTTC
v_gene: TRBV5-6; d_gene: .; j_gene: TRBJ1-1; abundance: once; CDR3aa: CASSLVRGAEAFF; CDR3nt: TGTGCCAGCAGCTTGGTGCGGGGGGCTGAAGCTTTCTTT
v_gene: TRBV6-5; d_gene: .; j_gene: TRBJ1-3; abundance: once; CDR3aa: CASRAGTWNTIYF; CDR3nt: TGTGCCAGCAGGGCCGGGACTTGGAACACCATATATTTT
v_gene: TRBV5-6; d_gene: TRBD1; j_gene: TRBJ2-6; abundance: .; CDR3aa: CASSEAGGVSGANVLTF; CDR3nt: TGTGCCAGCAGCGAGGCAGGGGGCGTATCTGGGGCCAACGTCCTGACTTTC
v_gene: TRBV11-2; d_gene: .; j_gene: TRBJ1-2; abundance: .; CDR3aa: CASSFYLKGGEGGYTF; CDR3nt: TGTGCCAGCAGCTTCTACCTTAAGGGTGGTGAGGGTGGCTACACCTTC
v_gene: TRBV2; d_gene: .; j_gene: TRBJ1-1; abundance: .; CDR3aa: CASSFSENTEAFF; CDR3nt: TGTGCCAGCAGTTTTAGTGAGAACACTGAAGCTTTCTTT
v_gene: TRBV12-3/TRBV12-4; d_gene: .; j_gene: TRBJ1-2; abundance: .; CDR3aa: CASSPEPHGYTF; CDR3nt: TGTGCCAGCAGTCCAGAACCCCATGGCTACACCTTC
v_gene: TRBV5-1; d_gene: .; j_gene: TRBJ1-1; abundance: .; CDR3aa: CASSFQGTEAFF; CDR3nt: TGCGCCAGCAGCTTCCAGGGAACTGAAGCTTTCTTT
v_gene: TRBV24-1; d_gene: .; j_gene: TRBJ2-2; abundance: .; CDR3aa: CATSDLRGDPTGELFF; CDR3nt: TGTGCCACCAGTGATTTGCGCGGGGATCCCACCGGGGAGCTGTTTTTT
v_gene: TRBV7-2; d_gene: .; j_gene: TRBJ2-3; abundance: .; CDR3aa: CASSLSGSDTQYF; CDR3nt: TGTGCCAGCAGCTTATCGGGTTCGGATACGCAGTATTTT
v_gene: TRBV29-1; d_gene: .; j_gene: TRBJ2-7; abundance: few; CDR3aa: CSVELDTSYEQYF; CDR3nt: TGCAGCGTTGAGCTCGACACCTCCTACGAGCAGTACTTC
v_gene: TRBV5-6; d_gene: TRBD1; j_gene: TRBJ2-2; abundance: .; CDR3aa: CASSTRDRRISGELFF; CDR3nt: TGTGCCAGCAGCACCCGGGACAGGCGAATCTCCGGGGAGCTGTTTTTT
v_gene: TRBV24-1; d_gene: TRBD1; j_gene: TRBJ2-3; abundance: .; CDR3aa: CATSGGQGSDTQYF; CDR3nt: TGTGCCACCAGTGGGGGACAGGGCTCAGATACGCAGTATTTT
v_gene: TRBV6-5; d_gene: .; j_gene: TRBJ2-3; abundance: .; CDR3aa: CASSVDSRATQYF; CDR3nt: TGTGCCAGCAGCGTGGACTCCCGGGCGACGCAGTATTTT
v_gene: TRBV30; d_gene: TRBD1; j_gene: TRBJ1-5; abundance: .; CDR3aa: CAWSFGQGNQPQHF; CDR3nt: TGTGCCTGGAGCTTCGGACAGGGGAATCAGCCCCAGCATTTT
v_gene: TRBV30; d_gene: TRBD1; j_gene: TRBJ1-4; abundance: .; CDR3aa: CAWSERDRGAEKLFF; CDR3nt: TGTGCCTGGAGTGAGCGGGACAGGGGAGCTGAAAAACTGTTTTTT
v_gene: TRBV6-1; d_gene: TRBD2; j_gene: TRBJ2-5; abundance: .; CDR3aa: CASSDLGLAGRETQYF; CDR3nt: TGTGCCAGCAGTGACCTGGGTCTAGCGGGGAGGGAGACCCAGTACTTC
v_gene: TRBV5-1; d_gene: .; j_gene: TRBJ2-7; abundance: .; CDR3aa: CARSSRGQRTYEQYF; CDR3nt: TGCGCCAGGAGCTCCCGAGGTCAGAGGACCTACGAGCAGTACTTC
v_gene: TRBV11-2; d_gene: TRBD1; j_gene: TRBJ2-7; abundance: few; CDR3aa: CASSLRQGTGSSYEQYF; CDR3nt: TGTGCCAGCAGCTTAAGGCAGGGGACAGGGAGTTCCTACGAGCAGTACTTC
v_gene: TRBV15; d_gene: .; j_gene: TRBJ1-1; abundance: .; CDR3aa: CATSRGWPFNTEAFF; CDR3nt: TGTGCCACCAGCAGAGGCTGGCCGTTCAACACTGAAGCTTTCTTT
v_gene: TRBV7-8; d_gene: TRBD2; j_gene: TRBJ2-2; abundance: once; CDR3aa: CASSLRFLSGATGELFF; CDR3nt: TGTGCCAGCAGCTTGAGGTTCCTTAGCGGGGCCACCGGGGAGCTGTTTTTT
v_gene: TRBV19; d_gene: TRBD1; j_gene: TRBJ1-5; abundance: .; CDR3aa: CASSRQGISNQPQHF; CDR3nt: TGTGCCAGTAGTAGACAGGGGATTAGCAATCAGCCCCAGCATTTT
v_gene: TRBV7-3; d_gene: TRBD2; j_gene: TRBJ2-2; abundance: .; CDR3aa: CASTSGRVDTGELFF; CDR3nt: TGTGCCAGCACCTCTGGGAGGGTGGACACCGGGGAGCTGTTTTTT
v_gene: TRBV7-2; d_gene: .; j_gene: TRBJ1-3; abundance: .; CDR3aa: CASSLVGPGSGNTIYF; CDR3nt: TGTGCCAGCAGCTTAGTGGGCCCCGGCTCTGGAAACACCATATATTTT
v_gene: TRBV7-2; d_gene: .; j_gene: TRBJ2-7; abundance: .; CDR3aa: CASSLVASTVYEQYF; CDR3nt: TGTGCCAGCAGCTTAGTGGCTAGCACGGTCTACGAGCAGTACTTC
v_gene: TRBV7-2; d_gene: .; j_gene: TRBJ1-1; abundance: .; CDR3aa: CASSLWGGTEAFF; CDR3nt: TGTGCCAGCAGCTTATGGGGGGGCACTGAAGCTTTCTTT
v_gene: TRBV6-5; d_gene: .; j_gene: TRBJ1-1; abundance: .; CDR3aa: CASSYFVGGPEAFF; CDR3nt: TGTGCCAGCAGTTACTTTGTGGGGGGACCTGAAGCTTTCTTT
v_gene: TRBV6-4; d_gene: .; j_gene: TRBJ2-2; abundance: .; CDR3aa: CASSDTGMELFF; CDR3nt: TGTGCCAGCAGTGACACAGGGATGGAGCTGTTTTTT
v_gene: TRBV19; d_gene: .; j_gene: TRBJ1-2; abundance: .; CDR3aa: CASSMVVADYGYTF; CDR3nt: TGTGCCAGTAGTATGGTCGTGGCAGACTATGGCTACACCTTC
v_gene: TRBV9; d_gene: .; j_gene: TRBJ2-2; abundance: .; CDR3aa: CASSVDQGGGELFF; CDR3nt: TGTGCCAGCAGCGTAGACCAGGGAGGCGGGGAGCTGTTTTTT
v_gene: TRBV10-2; d_gene: TRBD2; j_gene: TRBJ2-3; abundance: .; CDR3aa: CATLAGFGTDTQYF; CDR3nt: TGCGCCACCCTAGCGGGATTTGGCACAGATACGCAGTATTTT
v_gene: TRBV19; d_gene: TRBD1; j_gene: TRBJ1-1; abundance: .; CDR3aa: CASCRDRGTEAFF; CDR3nt: TGTGCCAGTTGCCGGGACAGGGGCACTGAAGCTTTCTTT
v_gene: TRBV6-5; d_gene: .; j_gene: TRBJ1-1; abundance: .; CDR3aa: CASSQSRIAEAFF; CDR3nt: TGTGCCAGCAGCCAATCCAGGATTGCCGAAGCTTTCTTT
v_gene: TRBV24-1; d_gene: TRBD2; j_gene: TRBJ2-1; abundance: .; CDR3aa: CATSDFSGTSGDETSYNEQFF; CDR3nt: TGTGCCACCAGTGATTTTTCCGGGACTAGCGGGGATGAAACCTCCTACAATGAGCAGTTCTTC
v_gene: TRBV18; d_gene: .; j_gene: TRBJ1-1; abundance: .; CDR3aa: CASSPRAPHGTEAFF; CDR3nt: TGTGCCAGCTCACCACGGGCCCCTCACGGCACTGAAGCTTTCTTT
v_gene: TRBV12-2; d_gene: .; j_gene: TRBJ1-1; abundance: .; CDR3aa: CASRSTETGWVTEAFF; CDR3nt: TGTGCAAGTCGCTCAACAGAGACAGGGTGGGTCACTGAAGCTTTCTTT
v_gene: TRBV18; d_gene: TRBD1; j_gene: TRBJ1-1; abundance: .; CDR3aa: CASSPRQGAKENTEAFF; CDR3nt: TGTGCCAGCTCACCACGACAGGGGGCGAAGGAGAACACTGAAGCTTTCTTT
v_gene: TRBV19; d_gene: .; j_gene: TRBJ2-1; abundance: .; CDR3aa: CASSTGLVNEQFF; CDR3nt: TGTGCCAGTAGTACCGGGTTAGTAAATGAGCAGTTCTTC
v_gene: TRBV15; d_gene: .; j_gene: TRBJ1-1; abundance: .; CDR3aa: CATGRGTEAFF; CDR3nt: TGTGCCACAGGGAGGGGCACTGAAGCTTTCTTT
v_gene: TRBV18; d_gene: .; j_gene: TRBJ2-6; abundance: .; CDR3aa: CASSPTDSGANVLTF; CDR3nt: TGTGCCAGCTCACCGACAGACTCTGGGGCCAACGTCCTGACTTTC